This TCR beta chain was retrieved from a study of shared clonotypes between healthy human individuals. Genomic DNA from each subset was divided evenly over several immunoSEQ plates. Measured with immunoSEQ multiplex PCR; TCRdb has only the in-frame clones, and not every one. The table records 2,500,000 or so clones, just over 90% of them present only once. Germline assignment: CDR1 MNHEY and CDR2 SMNVEV (reference sequence). Losses at the gene ends were 5 bases for V and 3 bases for J; bases not matched to a gene: 11. The CDR3 loop spans 18 amino acids. This clone was detected only once. This clonotype was sampled from a young man in good health. The material sequenced was naive CD4+ T cells sorted from blood. The subset is: CD45RA+ positively selected. This chain uses TRBV27 with TRBJ2-3, with 13 bases aligning to TRBD2. CDR3 DNA: TGTGCCAGCAGTCTGGGCTGGACTAGCGGGAGAACTACAGATACGCAGTATTTT. It yields the protein CASSLGWTSGRTTDTQYF.